The clone carrying this TCR beta chain was detected ten times or more. Germline values: CDR1 SGHTA, CDR2 FQGNSA. The CDR3 is 15 residues long. V was shortened by 1 base and J by 0 bases, with 7 bases between the two germline ends. TCR beta libraries were built with iRepertoire HTBI primers and Arm-PCR of CDR3 regions. TCRdb independently ran MiXCR on the multiplex PCR reads; one entry per CDR3 protein. Among 700,000 or so distinct CDR3 sequences listed, about 32% were seen once. This sample is part of a study of regulatory T cells in long-lasting Graves disease. Stated time point: persistent/refractory GD, antithyroid drugs over 5 years with positive TRAb. RNA extracted from PBMCs served as the sequencing template.

V usage is TRBV7-2 and J usage is TRBJ1-3; D is unresolved. The sample here was peripheral blood mononuclear cells (PBMCs), taken when the disease was refractory, from a patient treated with antithyroid drugs. The sequence came from a female donor with Graves disease. CDR3 residues: CASSLVGSSGNTIYF. As DNA, the CDR3 is TGTGCCAGCAGCTTAGTCGGGAGCTCTGGAAACACCATATATTTT.